The 6 T cell receptor beta chains below come from one sample, sequenced in a study of blood T cell repertoires in COVID-19. Assay: immunoSEQ multiplex PCR; the TCRdb copy retains only in-frame clones and omits some. The table lists just over 650,000 clones, 90% of them singletons. Material for sequencing was peripheral blood. All receptors derive from a young woman with acute or convalescent COVID-19.

This sequence joins TRBV5-8 and TRBJ1-2; D is ambiguous. V was trimmed by 0 bases and J by 7 bases, leaving 4 bases between them. CDR1 and CDR2 from the germline V gene are SGHTS and YDEGEE. The CDR3 length is 11 residues. As DNA, the CDR3 is TGTGCCAGCAGCTTGGTGAGTGGCTACACCTTC. This translates into CASSLVSGYTF. Full variable domain (missing parts from reference TRBV5-8 and TRBJ1-2): EAGVTQSPTHLIKTRGQQATLRCSPISGHTSVYWYQQALGLGLQFLLWYDEGEERNRGNFPPRFSGRQFPNYSSELNVNALELEDSALYLCASSLVSGYTFGSGTRLTVV.

V and J are TRBV10-3 and TRBJ1-6, with D tentatively TRBD1 (5 bases). The CDR3 sequence is 13 residues long. In germline, CDR1 is ENHRY, CDR2 SYGVKD. V was pared by 4 bases and J by 11 bases, with 12 bases between. CDR3 nucleotides: TGTGCCATCAGTGTTTCAGGGCGCCCACCCCTCCACTTT. Protein sequence: CAISVSGRPPLHF.

This chain connects TRBV11-2 to TRBJ2-1, with TRBD1 matching over 11 bases. Germline V gene data show CDR1 as SGHAT and CDR2 as FQNNGV. The V and J ends lost 2 bases and 1 base, in that order; junction bases with no gene match: 7. CDR3 length: 18 residues. This CDR3 is CASSLRTGGSNSYNEQFF. In nucleotides, the CDR3 is TGTGCCAGCAGCTTACGGACAGGGGGCTCTAATTCCTACAATGAGCAGTTCTTC.

V and J are TRBV7-2 and TRBJ1-2; the D gene is possibly TRBD1 (6 bases). CDR3 size: 14 residues. V was trimmed by 1 base and J by 8 bases, leaving 14 bases between them. Germline values: CDR1 SGHTA, CDR2 FQGNSA. CDR3 protein: CASSLEQGIGGYTF. The DNA for the CDR3 is TGTGCCAGCAGCTTAGAACAGGGTATTGGAGGCTACACCTTC.

This clone has only one observation. This rearrangement joins TRBV5-4 to TRBJ2-7, with 11 bases fitting TRBD2. The V gene end was trimmed by 3 bases and the J gene end by 2 bases; junction bases not matched to a gene: 7. The germline gives CDR1 SGHNT, CDR2 YYREEE (reference sequence). The length of the CDR3 is 16 residues. The CDR3 DNA sequence: TGTGCCAGCAGCTCAGTCGGACTAGCGGGTACCTACGAGCAGTACTTC. Encoded protein: CASSSVGLAGTYEQYF.

This clone was seen only once. The CDR3 coding sequence is TGCAGTGCCAAACAGGCCTACGAGCAGTACTTC. Translating it yields CSAKQAYEQYF. The chain has TRBV20-1 and TRBJ2-7; D might be TRBD1 (5 bases). The V gene lost 6 bases and the J gene lost 2 bases, with 8 bases spanning the gap. CDR1 and CDR2 (germline): DFQATT, SNEGSKA (reference sequence). The CDR3 consists of 11 residues.